A selection of T cell receptor beta chains follows, all from one sample in a study of blood T cell repertoires in COVID-19. Assay used: immunoSEQ multiplex PCR; TCRdb lists only in-frame clones, some missing. Of about 84,000 clones in the sample, 83% are singletons; the top ten hold about 29%. Sequencing was performed on peripheral blood. These receptors all come from a woman aged 80 or over with acute or convalescent COVID-19. CDR3s leave out the opening cysteine and the closing phenylalanine or tryptophan. The order of the fields is V gene, CDR3 protein.

>TRBV19
ASSPGTVPLH
>TRBV7-2
ASSFVAGPNEKLF
>TRBV27
ASSWDRANSPLH
>TRBV18
ASSPQRESTDTQY
>TRBV3-1/TRBV3-2
ASSPGGTNEKLF
>TRBV28
ASSLLAGVHYGYT
>TRBV12-2
ASRLASQREDYNEQF
>TRBV7-9
ASSLARRELTDTQY
>TRBV19
ASSGSGRANTQY
>TRBV19
ASSPRRGGLLSNQPQH
>TRBV28
ASSFAGAQTQY
>TRBV5-4
ASSSRSDSGNTIY
>TRBV5-4
ASSAMSSYEQY
>TRBV11-3
ASSTAGTSGRAVRETQY
>TRBV5-1
ASSFIVSGTTDTQY
>TRBV7-9
ASSLNSPGEQY
>TRBV27
ASSTRPGENYEQY
>TRBV30
AWSYGGDQPQH
>TRBV5-1
ASSSGTGNTEAF
>TRBV27
ASSLPGTGRTEAF
>TRBV7-9
ASSRPQGQETQY
>TRBV4-1
ASSQDRLAYEQY
>TRBV12-3/TRBV12-4
ASSPGTGVAF
>TRBV7-2
ASSLILSGTGHYEQY
>TRBV30
AWSTIAGGNYNEQF
>TRBV3-1/TRBV3-2
ASSYSHGTGVYEQY
>TRBV9
ASSGRDQETQY
>TRBV7-9
ASSPRTGSFYEQY
>TRBV10-3
AISVEREGNEQF
>TRBV24-1
ATSDPQQGTGELF
>TRBV11-1
ASSLNLRGLGTEAF
>TRBV18
ASSRLQENTEAF